What follows is one T cell receptor beta chain and its context. The antigen is undetermined. The data were taken from a study of identical twins. Findings and caveats of the study: Insertions were reduced in abundant cord blood beta clonotypes but not in memory repertoires. Out-of-frame TCR alpha sharing in monozygotic twins exceeded recombination model predictions. Among out-of-frame alpha sequences shared by twins, low generation probability occurred in excess.

Template switching added a universal primer binding site, and final cDNA carried unique molecular identifiers. Via MiXCR, TCRdb re-called the 5' RACE reads, giving one row per CDR3 protein. The sample contains about 1.7 million distinct CDR3 sequences, about 32% of which appear only once. The CDR3 runs 15 residues. The germline CDR1 and CDR2 sequences are MNHEY and SVGAGI. With 2 bases removed from V and 2 bases from J, the gap between germline ends came to 10 bases. The source material was cord blood. This clonotype was sampled from a newborn girl in good health. V gene TRBV6-5 combines with J gene TRBJ1-3, with a tentative D call TRBD1 (6 bases). CDR3 DNA sequence: TGTGCCAGCAGTTACGGTTACAGGGCTGGAAACACCATATATTTT. Translated, it gives CASSYGYRAGNTIYF.